This T cell receptor (beta chain) comes out of a study of T cells in Graves' hyperthyroidism and ophthalmopathy. Study observations and caveats: Also found in blood were most expanded thyroid clonotypes above 0.001.

It was RNA transcripts that yielded the amplified TCR beta CDR3 regions. RT-PCR in the first round (using the HTBI primer set) targeted the TCR CDR3. MiXCR, applied by TCRdb to the multiplex PCR reads, yields one record per CDR3 protein. The profile shows roughly 660,000 distinct CDR3 sequences, 15% to 20% of them singletons. Note on this clonotype: The target antigen is unknown.

This CDR3 contains 18 residues. Germline values: CDR1 GTSNPN, CDR2 SVGIG (reference sequence). V gave up 0 bases and J gave up 5 bases; unmatched junction bases: 13. The study enrolled patients aged 18 to 65 with newly diagnosed hyperthyroidism of under 2 months' duration. Patients with uncontrolled infections, other autoimmune diseases, pregnancy or lactation were excluded. This clonotype was sampled from a man over 45 with Graves' hyperthyroidism. The chain is built from TRBV30 and TRBJ2-7; 13 nucleotides agree with TRBD2. The sample consisted of blood. This CDR3 reads CAWSVTRTSGRVGNEQYF. CDR3 in DNA: TGTGCCTGGAGTGTAACTCGGACTAGCGGGAGAGTAGGCAACGAGCAGTACTTC.